A selection of T cell receptor beta chains follows, all from one sample in a study of CD8 T cells in Susac syndrome. From the immunoSEQ multiplex PCR reads, TCRdb called clonotypes with MiXCR, one entry per CDR3 protein. The sample lists 150,000 to 200,000 distinct CDR3 sequences; approximately 94% were seen once. The sequencing sample was made of CD4+ T cells from PBMCs. These receptors were obtained from a human donor in good health. Both conserved end residues are part of each CDR3. The D gene is left open where the match is weak. A clone size is listed for some rows: how often the clone was seen (once, few, many), or a class if it is expanded.

V: TRBV29-1; J: TRBJ2-2; D: -; size: -; DNA: TGCAGCGCCAAACGGGACATAAACACCGGGGAGCTGTTTTTT; CDR3: CSAKRDINTGELFF
V: TRBV20-1; J: TRBJ2-5; D: -; size: -; DNA: TGCAGTGCCTTCGGGGGGCGGGAGACCCAGTACTTC; CDR3: CSAFGGRETQYF
V: TRBV20-1; J: TRBJ2-3; D: -; size: -; DNA: TGCAGTGCTAGTGTTGACCGTTTGCAGTATTTT; CDR3: CSASVDRLQYF
V: TRBV20-1; J: TRBJ2-7; D: -; size: once; DNA: TGCAGTGCCGACGTCGGGGTAGGCTACGAGCAGTACTTC; CDR3: CSADVGVGYEQYF
V: TRBV6-5; J: TRBJ2-4; D: -; size: -; DNA: TGTGCCAGCAGTTACTCGGCGAGGGGAGCCAAAAACATTCAGTACTTC; CDR3: CASSYSARGAKNIQYF
V: TRBV15; J: TRBJ2-7; D: TRBD2; size: -; DNA: TGTGCCACCAGCAGAGGATTTAGCGGGAGGATCTCCTACGAGCAGTACTTC; CDR3: CATSRGFSGRISYEQYF
V: TRBV20-1; J: TRBJ2-7; D: TRBD1; size: -; DNA: TGCAGTGCGGGACAGGGGTCCTACGAGCAGTACTTC; CDR3: CSAGQGSYEQYF
V: TRBV7-7; J: TRBJ2-1; D: -; size: -; DNA: TGTGCTAGCAGTCGGAGGGAGAGCGATGAGCAGTTCTTC; CDR3: CASSRRESDEQFF
V: TRBV30; J: TRBJ1-5; D: -; size: -; DNA: TGTGCCTGGAGTGCAGGGAATCAGCCCCAGCATTTT; CDR3: CAWSAGNQPQHF
V: TRBV9; J: TRBJ2-1; D: TRBD2; size: -; DNA: TGTGCCAGCAGCTCCCGGACTAGCAGGAATGAGCAGTTCTTC; CDR3: CASSSRTSRNEQFF
V: TRBV28; J: TRBJ2-7; D: TRBD2; size: -; DNA: TGTGCCAGCAGTACTCTTCCCCAGGATAGCGGGAGACGGCCCGAGCAGTACTTC; CDR3: CASSTLPQDSGRRPEQYF
V: TRBV28; J: TRBJ2-1; D: -; size: -; DNA: TGTGGTACATACGGCAGGGTGCCCCCTAATGAGCAGTTCTTC; CDR3: CGTYGRVPPNEQFF
V: TRBV12-3/TRBV12-4; J: TRBJ1-1; D: -; size: -; DNA: TGTGCCAGCAGCTGGACGGCCAACACTGAAGCTTTCTTT; CDR3: CASSWTANTEAFF
V: TRBV20-1; J: TRBJ2-7; D: TRBD1; size: -; DNA: TGCAGTGCTCCCGGGACAGGGTTGTACGAGCAGTACTTC; CDR3: CSAPGTGLYEQYF
V: TRBV19; J: TRBJ2-2; D: -; size: -; DNA: TGTGCCAGTTCCTCGGGTCGTCGAGACACCGGGGAGCTGTTTTTT; CDR3: CASSSGRRDTGELFF
V: TRBV5-1; J: TRBJ1-1; D: -; size: -; DNA: TGCGCCAGCAGCTTGGAACAGGGCACTGAAGCTTTCTTT; CDR3: CASSLEQGTEAFF
V: TRBV7-2; J: TRBJ2-7; D: TRBD1; size: -; DNA: TGTGCCAGCAGCCCAAGCCGGGACAGGACCTACGAGCAGTACTTC; CDR3: CASSPSRDRTYEQYF
V: TRBV6-2/TRBV6-3; J: TRBJ2-7; D: -; size: few; DNA: TGTGCCAGCTCCCCGGAAGGGTACGAGCAGTACTTC; CDR3: CASSPEGYEQYF
V: TRBV27; J: TRBJ2-1; D: TRBD2; size: -; DNA: TGTGCCAGCTCCACCGGGACTAGCAATGAGCAGTTCTTC; CDR3: CASSTGTSNEQFF
V: TRBV12-5; J: TRBJ2-3; D: -; size: -; DNA: TGTGCTAGTGGTTTGGGCTACACAGATACGCAGTATTTT; CDR3: CASGLGYTDTQYF
V: TRBV20-1; J: TRBJ2-5; D: -; size: -; DNA: TGCAGTGCTAGACCGAAGGAGACCCAGTACTTC; CDR3: CSARPKETQYF
V: TRBV18; J: TRBJ2-1; D: -; size: once; DNA: TGTGCCAGCTCACCACGGAATGAGCAGTTCTTC; CDR3: CASSPRNEQFF
V: TRBV5-6; J: TRBJ2-1; D: TRBD2; size: -; DNA: TGTGCCAGCAGCCTTGGACTAGCGGGAGGGCAGTTCTTC; CDR3: CASSLGLAGGQFF
V: TRBV12-3/TRBV12-4; J: TRBJ2-3; D: TRBD2; size: -; DNA: TGTGCCAGCATGTACCTGGGCGGGAGAGGAGATACGCAGTATTTT; CDR3: CASMYLGGRGDTQYF
V: TRBV7-2; J: TRBJ2-7; D: TRBD1; size: -; DNA: TGTGCCAGCAGCTTAGTAACGGGACAGGGGACATACGAGCAGTACTTC; CDR3: CASSLVTGQGTYEQYF
V: TRBV20-1; J: TRBJ2-5; D: -; size: -; DNA: TGCAGTGCTAGAGATTTTACCCAGGGACCCCAAGAGACCCAGTACTTC; CDR3: CSARDFTQGPQETQYF
V: TRBV27; J: TRBJ1-3; D: -; size: -; DNA: TGTGCCAGCAGGGTAGGCGGCGGAGGGAACACCATATATTTT; CDR3: CASRVGGGGNTIYF
V: TRBV29-1; J: TRBJ1-1; D: TRBD1; size: -; DNA: TGCAGCTCGGACAGGGGGAACACTGAAGCTTTCTTT; CDR3: CSSDRGNTEAFF
V: TRBV7-3; J: TRBJ2-1; D: TRBD2; size: -; DNA: TGTGCCAGCAGCTCTGGGACTACTAGCGTACACAATGAGCAGTTCTTC; CDR3: CASSSGTTSVHNEQFF
V: TRBV20-1; J: TRBJ2-4; D: -; size: -; DNA: TGCAGTGCTAGAGATAGTGGGGACGCGACCGGAAACATTCAGTACTTC; CDR3: CSARDSGDATGNIQYF
V: TRBV30; J: TRBJ2-1; D: TRBD2; size: -; DNA: TGTGCCTGGACGGACGGGAGGGGTAATGAGCAGTTCTTC; CDR3: CAWTDGRGNEQFF
V: TRBV20-1; J: TRBJ1-1; D: TRBD1; size: -; DNA: TGCAGTGCTCTACAGGGGGGGAACACTGAAGCTTTCTTT; CDR3: CSALQGGNTEAFF
V: TRBV20-1; J: TRBJ2-5; D: -; size: -; DNA: TGCAGTGCTAGCGGGGATTCGTTGAAAGAGACCCAGTACTTC; CDR3: CSASGDSLKETQYF
V: TRBV14; J: TRBJ2-7; D: -; size: -; DNA: TGTGCCAGCAGCCAAGAAAGGGGGACACCTGGCTCCTACGAGCAGTACTTC; CDR3: CASSQERGTPGSYEQYF
V: TRBV5-1; J: TRBJ2-1; D: TRBD2; size: -; DNA: TGCGCCAGCAGCCCTGGACTAGCGGGAGTCAATGAGCAGTTCTTC; CDR3: CASSPGLAGVNEQFF
V: TRBV29-1; J: TRBJ1-1; D: -; size: -; DNA: TGCAGCGTTGAAGATCTACAGAGAGAAGCTTTCTTT; CDR3: CSVEDLQREAFF
V: TRBV30; J: TRBJ2-3; D: -; size: -; DNA: TGTGCCTGGAGTGAAGGGACCCACACTAGCACAGATACGCAGTATTTT; CDR3: CAWSEGTHTSTDTQYF
V: TRBV7-3; J: TRBJ2-7; D: TRBD2; size: -; DNA: TGTGCCAGCAGCTCTAGCGGGAGCTCCTACGAGCAGTACTTC; CDR3: CASSSSGSSYEQYF
V: TRBV29-1; J: TRBJ1-1; D: -; size: -; DNA: TGCAGCGTTTCGAGTTACACTGAAGCTTTCTTT; CDR3: CSVSSYTEAFF
V: TRBV20-1; J: TRBJ2-1; D: -; size: -; DNA: TGCAGTCCCCACTCGGGGGTATTAGCGGAGGAGGAATTATACAATGAGCAGTTCTTC; CDR3: CSPHSGVLAEEELYNEQFF
V: TRBV3-1; J: TRBJ2-1; D: -; size: -; DNA: TGTGCCAGCAGCAGACGTGGGGGCCTCGGGGGCGGATTAAATGAGCAGTTCTTC; CDR3: CASSRRGGLGGGLNEQFF